This TCR beta chain was recorded in a study of T cell repertoires in cytomegalovirus infection. Overall study: Public signatures in TCR beta pointed to CMV infection and matching HLA type.

As for this clonotype: Antigen specificity is unknown.

MiXCR was run by TCRdb on the reads, yielding one entry per CDR3 protein. The data contain 200,000 to 300,000 distinct CDR3 sequences, approximately 8.3% of them singletons. The CDR3 extends over 16 amino acids. CDR1 is MNHEY and CDR2 is SVGEGT in the germline V gene. V lost 9 bases to trimming and J lost 1 base, with 16 bases between them. Overall study findings and caveats: Identification of carriers of CMV plus the relevant HLA was performed using cumulative public TCR beta family frequency. Dominant in the ex vivo response were TCR beta clonotypes restricted by HLA-C and specific for CMV.

This rearrangement joins TRBV6-2 or TRBV6-3 to TRBJ2-6, with D uncertain. The specimen sequenced was PBMCs. The TCR was taken from a human donor in good health (CMV status not recorded). Some clones in this sample may be carry-over from other donors' samples. The chain's CDR3 is CASMGQSLSGANVLTF. DNA of the CDR3: TGTGCCAGTATGGGCCAGTCCCTTTCTGGGGCCAACGTCCTGACTTTC.